This T cell receptor (beta chain) was captured by sequencing in a study of CD8+ T cells in alopecia areata. The germline V gene has CDR1 SGDLS and CDR2 YYNGEE. The CDR3 extends over 16 amino acids. J lost 1 base, V lost 1 base, and 3 bases had no gene match. cDNA reverse transcribed from extracted RNA served as the sequencing template. This table comes from immunoSEQ multiplex PCR, and its TCRdb copy is limited to in-frame clones, with some not included. Of some 110,000 clones in the sample, roughly two fifths were seen once. The chain carries TRBV9 and TRBJ2-1; 9 nucleotides align to TRBD1. This TCR derives from a human donor with alopecia areata. The source material was CD4+ T cells sorted from blood. CDR3 sequence reads: CASSVMTGGSYNEQFF. DNA of the CDR3: TGTGCCAGCAGCGTAATGACAGGGGGTTCCTACAATGAGCAGTTCTTC.